What follows describes a single TCR beta chain. Its specificity is not known. This specimen belongs to a study of T cells in localized non-small cell lung cancer. Whole-study findings and limits: Within adjacent lung there appeared a median around 55 of the top 100 tumor clones. An association was observed between higher blood T cell density and longer overall survival.

With 2 bases removed from V and 4 bases from J, the gap between germline ends came to 14 bases. The CDR3 is 15 amino acids. Germline CDR1 is MNHEY and CDR2 is SMNVEV (reference sequence). The protocol was immunoSEQ multiplex PCR, while the TCRdb copy is restricted to in-frame clones and leaves out a portion. This sample has approximately 15,000 clones, with about 90% found just once. The source material was peripheral blood mononuclear cells, sampled before any cancer treatment. This TCR came from a woman aged 35 to 70 with stage III lung adenocarcinoma. This chain connects TRBV27 to TRBJ1-2; D gene uncertain. The CDR3 loop reads CASSLERAGIYGYTF. The CDR3 bases are TGTGCCAGCAGTTTAGAGCGGGCGGGGATCTATGGCTACACCTTC.